A single sample gave rise to the 30 T cell receptor beta chains below, sequenced in a study of cytomegalovirus exposure and HLA in healthy donors. PCR employed 60 Vbeta and 13 Jbeta primers. Some clones are missing from TCRdb's copy, which holds only in-frame ones; the method was immunoSEQ multiplex PCR. Of approximately 210,000 clones in the sample, around 79% were seen once. The sequenced sample was PBMCs. These receptors were taken from a male donor in good health and CMV-seropositive.

This clone was seen a single time. The chain employs TRBV10-3 and TRBJ2-7; perhaps TRBD1 as D (6 bases). Trimming stripped 10 bases from V and 3 bases from J, with 10 bases between. Germline CDR1 and CDR2: ENHRY and SYGVKD. The CDR3 consists of 11 residues. In DNA form, the CDR3 reads TGTGCCAGCGGACAGAGCTACGAGCAGTACTTC. This translates into CASGQSYEQYF.

The J gene is TRBJ2-1, the V gene TRBV5-1, with D perhaps matching TRBD1 (6 bases). Germline lookup yields CDR1 SGHRS and CDR2 YFSETQ. The length of the CDR3 is 11 residues. V was trimmed by 4 bases and J by 16 bases, leaving 15 bases between them. CDR3 in amino acids: CASSPGGSSFF. The CDR3 coding sequence is TGCGCCAGCAGCCCTGGGGGCAGCAGCTTCTTC.

This clone came up a few times. The chain carries TRBV18 and TRBJ1-2, with 7 positions matching TRBD1. Germline CDR1 KGHSH, CDR2 LQKENI. V shed 1 base, J shed 7 bases, and the junction held 9 bases outside the gene matches. The CDR3 covers 15 residues. CDR3 sequence reads: CASSPRGQGGFGYTF. Written as DNA, the CDR3 is TGTGCCAGCTCACCACGCGGTCAAGGGGGCTTTGGCTACACCTTC. The entire variable domain, with the rest obtained from reference TRBV18 and TRBJ1-2, is as follows: NAGVMQNPRHLVRRRGQEARLRCSPMKGHSHVYWYRQLPEEGLKFMVYLQKENIIDESGMPKERFSAEFPKEGPSILRIQQVVRGDSAAYFCASSPRGQGGFGYTFGSGTRLTVV.

This chain uses TRBV19 with TRBJ2-2, with TRBD1 matching 7 bases. The V gene's germline CDR1 is LNHDA and CDR2 SQIVND (reference sequence). CDR3 length: 15 amino acids. The ends lost 6 bases at V and 5 bases at J; junction bases unmatched: 9. This CDR3 reads CASRRTGAPTGELFF. The DNA for the CDR3 is TGTGCCAGTAGGAGAACAGGGGCCCCGACCGGGGAGCTGTTTTTT.

V and J are TRBV7-9 and TRBJ1-2; no reliable D call. The CDR3 runs to 15 residues. Germline lookup yields CDR1 SEHNR and CDR2 FQNEAQ (reference sequence). V gave up 1 base and J gave up 4 bases, with 13 bases separating them. In nucleotides, the CDR3 is TGTGCCAGCAGCTTAGAGCGGGCCGCTTCCTATGGCTACACCTTC. It yields the protein CASSLERAASYGYTF.

The chain recombines TRBV7-2 with TRBJ2-4; TRBD1 might be the D (5 bases). V was cut by 1 base and J by 8 bases, with 9 bases left in between. The CDR3 spans 13 residues. Germline V CDR1 and CDR2: SGHTA, FQGNSA. The CDR3 loop is CASSLGRGDIQYF. In DNA form, the CDR3 reads TGTGCCAGCAGCTTAGGTAGGGGCGACATTCAGTACTTC.

This clone was seen once. V and J are TRBV11-2 and TRBJ2-3; 7 positions agree with TRBD2. J gave up 2 bases and V 1 base, and 6 bases lay outside the gene matches. Germline loops: CDR1 SGHAT, CDR2 FQNNGV. The CDR3 is 16 amino acids. The CDR3 reads CASSLVGTKVTDTQYF. The CDR3 coding sequence is TGTGCCAGCAGCTTAGTCGGGACTAAAGTCACAGATACGCAGTATTTT.

This clone showed up just a few times. CDR3 loop: CASSNYRGQSGGYTF. CDR3 DNA: TGTGCCAGTAGTAACTACAGGGGGCAATCGGGTGGCTACACCTTC. The chain is built from TRBV19 and TRBJ1-2; 9 bases fit TRBD1. The CDR3 consists of 15 residues. V shed 4 bases and J 7 bases; nucleotides not matched to a gene: 10. Germline V gene sequence: CDR1 LNHDA, CDR2 SQIVND (reference sequence).

The chain recombines TRBV19 with TRBJ2-3; TRBD1 might be the D (6 bases). Germline-derived CDR1 and CDR2 are LNHDA and SQIVND (reference sequence). Trimming cost V 2 bases and J 2 bases, with 14 bases left between them. CDR3 length: 16 residues. CDR3 residues: CASSILRTATTDTQYF. CDR3 coding DNA: TGTGCCAGTAGTATACTAAGGACAGCTACCACAGATACGCAGTATTTT. The variable domain in full, completed from reference TRBV19 and TRBJ2-3, reads DGGITQSPKYLFRKEGQNVTLSCEQNLNHDAMYWYRQDPGQGLRLIYYSQIVNDFQKGDIAEGYSVSREKKESFPLTVTSAQKNPTAFYLCASSILRTATTDTQYFGPGTRLTVL.

This sequence joins TRBV6-1 and TRBJ1-2; TRBD1 might be the D (5 bases). V was pared by 2 bases and J by 6 bases, with 16 bases between. The V gene's germline CDR1 is MNHNS and CDR2 SASEGT. The CDR3 runs to 15 residues. CDR3 in DNA: TGTGCCAGCAGTGAAATCAGGGTTTTGGTAGATGGCTACACCTTC. Protein sequence: CASSEIRVLVDGYTF.

The chain links TRBV29-1 to TRBJ1-4, with D uncertain. CDR1 and CDR2 (germline): SQVTM, ANQGSEA. The CDR3 is 14 residues long. The ends were cut back, 7 bases at V and 2 bases at J, with 14 bases in the middle. CDR3 sequence: CSAREYGTNEKLFF. CDR3 DNA: TGCAGCGCAAGGGAGTACGGCACTAATGAAAAACTGTTTTTT.

The sample holds one count of this clone. This sequence joins TRBV5-1 and TRBJ2-3; 8 bases align to TRBD2. The V gene's germline CDR1 is SGHRS and CDR2 YFSETQ. V dropped 4 bases and J dropped 4; count of bases not matched to a gene: 8. CDR3 length equals 15 residues. The CDR3 bases are TGCGCCAGCAGCCCTCGGGGGGGCAGCGCAGATACGCAGTATTTT. This encodes CASSPRGGSADTQYF.

This clone occurred once. An end of the junction differs from the germline gene, which may be a read error. The chain carries TRBV7-9 and TRBJ2-1; a possible D gene is TRBD1 (5 bases). Per germline, CDR1 SEHNR and CDR2 FQNEAQ (reference sequence). This CDR3 has 16 residues. CDR3 DNA: TGTTCCAGCAGCTCAGACAGCGAGTCCTCCTACAATGAGCAGTTCTTC. Protein sequence: CSSSSDSESSYNEQFF.

This clone was counted between two and nine times. The rearrangement uses TRBV6-6 and TRBJ1-4, with 7 bases that match TRBD1. The V segment lost 4 bases and the J segment 4 bases; nucleotides outside the gene matches: 6. Germline V CDR1 and CDR2: MNHNY, SVGAGI (reference sequence). The CDR3 sequence is 15 residues long. Here the CDR3 DNA reads TGTGCCAGCAGTTTGGCAGGGGGATTTAATGAAAAACTGTTTTTT. Translation gives CASSLAGGFNEKLFF.

The chain combines TRBV11-1 with TRBJ2-5, with TRBD1 identical over 9 bases. V lost 5 bases to trimming and J lost 2 bases; unmatched junction nucleotides: 6. The CDR3 sequence is 15 residues long. CDR1 is SGHAT and CDR2 is FQDESV in the germline V gene (reference sequence). CDR3 sequence: CASSRTGDRQETQYF. In DNA, the CDR3 is TGTGCCAGCAGCCGGACAGGGGACCGACAAGAGACCCAGTACTTC.

V is TRBV14 and J is TRBJ2-7, with a tentative D call TRBD1 (6 bases). The V gene lost 3 bases and the J gene lost 3 bases, with 33 bases spanning the gap. CDR3 length: 21 residues. Germline values: CDR1 SGHDN, CDR2 FVKESK. The CDR3 nucleotides are TGTGCCAGCAGCCAGGCTTTGAGGTCCCCACTAAAACAGGGTTCGCGCTACGAGCAGTACTTC. It codes for CASSQALRSPLKQGSRYEQYF.

This clone appeared a few times. V is TRBV11-2 and J is TRBJ1-2, with TRBD1 identical over 8 bases. The CDR3 has 13 residues. From germline, CDR1 is SGHAT and CDR2 FQNNGV. Germline trimming cut 3 bases from V and 8 bases from J; bases unmatched to any gene: 5. The CDR3 loop reads CASSLGYRGGYTF. CDR3 coding DNA: TGTGCCAGCAGCTTGGGGTACAGGGGGGGCTACACCTTC.

This clone was seen only once. V is TRBV5-6 and J is TRBJ2-1; D perhaps matches TRBD2 (6 bases). The CDR3 covers 13 residues. Looked up from germline, CDR1 is SGHDT and CDR2 is YYEEEE. The germline V and J ends were trimmed by 5 bases and 4 bases, with 10 bases remaining between them. The chain's CDR3 is CASRLRGYNEQFF. In nucleotides, the CDR3 is TGTGCCAGCAGGTTGCGGGGTTACAATGAGCAGTTCTTC.

The chain employs TRBV4-1 and TRBJ1-5; 8 nucleotides match TRBD1. The CDR3 has 16 residues. V lost 4 bases to trimming and J lost 1 base; unmatched junction nucleotides: 6. Germline V CDR1 and CDR2: MGHRA, YSYEKL. The CDR3 DNA follows: TGCGCCAGCAGCCTCCAGGGGGCGTCAAGCAATCAGCCCCAGCATTTT. This translates into CASSLQGASSNQPQHF.

The chain is built from TRBV19 and TRBJ2-5; 9 nucleotides match TRBD1. The germline V gene encodes CDR1 LNHDA and CDR2 SQIVND (reference sequence). This CDR3 spans 15 amino acids. Germline trimming cut 6 bases from V and 3 bases from J; bases unmatched to any gene: 8. CDR3 loop: CASRQGAYGKETQYF. The CDR3 DNA is TGTGCCAGTAGACAGGGGGCATATGGAAAAGAGACCCAGTACTTC.

The CDR3 DNA sequence: TGTGCCTGGAGTGGACTAGCGGGAGTCAATGAGCAGTTCTTC. The encoded protein is CAWSGLAGVNEQFF. This chain uses TRBV30 with TRBJ2-1; 12 positions agree with TRBD2. CDR3 length: 14 residues. CDR1 and CDR2 (germline): GTSNPN, SVGIG (reference sequence). Trimming cost V 1 base and J 6 bases; bases outside gene matches: 1.

The chain uses TRBV7-3 and TRBJ2-1, with D perhaps matching TRBD2 (5 bases). The V end lost 4 bases, the J end lost 5 bases, and 15 bases lay between the germline ends. This CDR3 spans 15 amino acids. Germline V gene data show CDR1 as SGHTA and CDR2 as FQGTGA. This CDR3 is CASSSGMGSHNEQFF. In DNA, the CDR3 is TGTGCCAGCAGCTCCGGGATGGGATCCCACAATGAGCAGTTCTTC. The full variable domain, rest sourced from reference TRBV7-3 and TRBJ2-1, is GAGVSQTPSNKVTEKGKYVELRCDPISGHTALYWYRQSLGQGPEFLIYFQGTGAADDSGLPNDRFFAVRPEGSVSTLKIQRTERGDSAVYLCASSSGMGSHNEQFFGPGTRLTVL.

The chain has TRBV19 and TRBJ1-1; 8 nucleotides match TRBD1. This CDR3 region has 15 residues. V was pared by 5 bases and J by 0 bases, with 5 bases of the junction left unmatched. The germline V gene has CDR1 LNHDA and CDR2 SQIVND (reference sequence). The CDR3 nucleotides read TGTGCCAGTAGTCTCAGGGGGCCCCTGAACACTGAAGCTTTCTTT. Residues: CASSLRGPLNTEAFF. Using reference TRBV19 and TRBJ1-1 for the parts outside the CDR3, the full variable domain is DGGITQSPKYLFRKEGQNVTLSCEQNLNHDAMYWYRQDPGQGLRLIYYSQIVNDFQKGDIAEGYSVSREKKESFPLTVTSAQKNPTAFYLCASSLRGPLNTEAFFGQGTRLTVV.

The genes are TRBV7-2 and TRBJ2-7; D call uncertain. The CDR3 extends over 13 amino acids. CDR1 is SGHTA, CDR2 FQGNSA, per germline. The V and J ends lost 3 bases and 5 bases respectively, with 11 bases between them. In DNA form, the CDR3 reads TGTGCCAGCAGCTTTGTACAGATGGACGAGCAGTACTTC. Translating gives CASSFVQMDEQYF.

This clone occurred a few times. The rearrangement joins TRBV5-1 to TRBJ2-7, with 9 positions matching TRBD1. This CDR3 comprises 15 residues. CDR1 is SGHRS and CDR2 is YFSETQ in the germline V gene. Germline trimming cut 3 bases from V and 2 bases from J; bases unmatched to any gene: 6. For the CDR3, the DNA is TGCGCCAGCAGCTCGGGACAGGGCCCCCCCTACGAGCAGTACTTC. Protein product: CASSSGQGPPYEQYF.

This rearrangement joins TRBV11-2 to TRBJ2-3, with 8 positions matching TRBD2. The V segment lost 3 bases and the J segment 1 base; nucleotides outside the gene matches: 9. Per the germline V gene, CDR1 is SGHAT and CDR2 is FQNNGV. This CDR3 comprises 17 residues. The CDR3 DNA reads TGTGCCAGCAGCTTTAATAGGCGGGGGGACGGCACAGATACGCAGTATTTT. Translating gives CASSFNRRGDGTDTQYF. Supplemented by reference TRBV11-2 and TRBJ2-3, the full variable domain reads EAGVAQSPRYKIIEKRQSVAFWCNPISGHATLYWYQQILGQGPKLLIQFQNNGVVDDSQLPKDRFSAERLKGVDSTLKIQPAKLEDSAVYLCASSFNRRGDGTDTQYFGPGTRLTVL.

The chain has TRBV6-5 and TRBJ1-2; possibly TRBD1 for D (6 bases). The V gene's germline CDR1 is MNHEY and CDR2 SVGAGI. V was clipped by 2 bases and J by 7 bases, with 11 bases between them. The CDR3 contains 13 residues. The CDR3 region has the DNA TGTGCCAGCAGTTACGCGGGGGCGGGTGGCTACACCTTC. Protein product: CASSYAGAGGYTF.

V and J are TRBV7-8 and TRBJ2-3, with D tentatively TRBD2 (6 bases). Trimming removed 2 bases at V and 2 bases at J, with 14 bases between. This CDR3 is built from 16 residues. Looked up from germline, CDR1 is SGHVS and CDR2 is FQNEAQ. This CDR3 is CASSLRGLDFTDTQYF. CDR3 in DNA: TGTGCCAGCAGCTTAAGGGGACTGGATTTCACAGATACGCAGTATTTT.

The chain joins TRBV27 to TRBJ2-3; weak D call: TRBD2 (6 bases). The V end lost 6 bases, the J end lost 0 bases, and 10 bases lay between the germline ends. Germline assignment: CDR1 MNHEY and CDR2 SMNVEV (reference sequence). The CDR3 extends over 14 amino acids. CDR3 residues: CASRRDASTDTQYF. In nucleotides, the CDR3 is TGTGCCAGCAGGCGGGATGCAAGCACAGATACGCAGTATTTT.

The chain is built from TRBV7-9 and TRBJ2-1; 11 bases agree with TRBD2. The CDR3 has 15 amino acids. Germline CDR1 and CDR2: SEHNR and FQNEAQ (reference sequence). V shed 3 bases, J shed 10 bases, and the junction held 8 bases outside the gene matches. Here the CDR3 DNA reads TGTGCCAGCAGCTTGGGGGGTAGCGGGGGGGCGGAGCAGTTCTTC. Its translation: CASSLGGSGGAEQFF.